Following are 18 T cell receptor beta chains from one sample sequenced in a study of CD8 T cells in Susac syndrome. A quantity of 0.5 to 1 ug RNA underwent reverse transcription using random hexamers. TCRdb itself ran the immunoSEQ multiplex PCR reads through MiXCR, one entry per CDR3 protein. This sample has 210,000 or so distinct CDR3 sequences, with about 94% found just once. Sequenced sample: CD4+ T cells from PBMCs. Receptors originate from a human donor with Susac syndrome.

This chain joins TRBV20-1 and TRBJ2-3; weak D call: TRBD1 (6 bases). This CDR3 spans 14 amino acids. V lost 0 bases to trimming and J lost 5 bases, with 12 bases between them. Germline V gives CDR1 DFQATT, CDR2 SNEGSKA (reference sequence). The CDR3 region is CSARDFQGGDTQYF. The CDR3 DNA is TGCAGTGCTAGAGATTTTCAAGGGGGAGATACGCAGTATTTT.

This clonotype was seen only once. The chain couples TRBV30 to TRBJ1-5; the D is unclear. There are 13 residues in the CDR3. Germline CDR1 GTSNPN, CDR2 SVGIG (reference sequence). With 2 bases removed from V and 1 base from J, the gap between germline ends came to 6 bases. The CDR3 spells CAWSSLSNQPQHF. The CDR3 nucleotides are TGTGCCTGGAGTTCCTTGAGCAATCAGCCCCAGCATTTT.

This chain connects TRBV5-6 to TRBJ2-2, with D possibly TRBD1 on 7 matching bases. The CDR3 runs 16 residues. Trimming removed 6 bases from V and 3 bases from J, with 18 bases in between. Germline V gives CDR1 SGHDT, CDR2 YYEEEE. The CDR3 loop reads CASMSLRDRDTGELFF. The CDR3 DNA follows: TGTGCCAGCATGTCTCTGCGGGACAGAGACACCGGGGAGCTGTTTTTT.

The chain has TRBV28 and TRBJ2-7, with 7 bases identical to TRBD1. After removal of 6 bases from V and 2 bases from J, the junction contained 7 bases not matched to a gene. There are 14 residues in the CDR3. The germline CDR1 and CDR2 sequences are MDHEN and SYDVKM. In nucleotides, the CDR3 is TGTGCCAGCAGATCCGGGACAGCGGCCTACGAGCAGTACTTC. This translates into CASRSGTAAYEQYF.

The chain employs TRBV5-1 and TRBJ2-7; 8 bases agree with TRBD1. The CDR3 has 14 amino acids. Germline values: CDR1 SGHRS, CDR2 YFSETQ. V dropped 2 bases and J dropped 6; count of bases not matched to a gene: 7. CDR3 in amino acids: CASSFGQGAGEQYF. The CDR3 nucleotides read TGCGCCAGCAGCTTTGGTCAGGGGGCCGGCGAGCAGTACTTC.

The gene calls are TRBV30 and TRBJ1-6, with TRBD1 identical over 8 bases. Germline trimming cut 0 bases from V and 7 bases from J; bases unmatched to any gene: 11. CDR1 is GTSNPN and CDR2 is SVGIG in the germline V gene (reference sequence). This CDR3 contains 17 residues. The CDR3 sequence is CAWSVLPRGRRNSPLHF. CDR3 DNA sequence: TGTGCCTGGAGTGTACTTCCCAGGGGGCGCAGAAATTCACCCCTCCACTTT.

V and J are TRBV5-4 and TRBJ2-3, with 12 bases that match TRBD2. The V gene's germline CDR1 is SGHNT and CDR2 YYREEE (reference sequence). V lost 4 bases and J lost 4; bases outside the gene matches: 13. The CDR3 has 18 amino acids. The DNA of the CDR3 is TGTGCCAGCAGCCTCTCGACTAGCGGGGGTCGGCGTGCAGATACGCAGTATTTT. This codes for CASSLSTSGGRRADTQYF.

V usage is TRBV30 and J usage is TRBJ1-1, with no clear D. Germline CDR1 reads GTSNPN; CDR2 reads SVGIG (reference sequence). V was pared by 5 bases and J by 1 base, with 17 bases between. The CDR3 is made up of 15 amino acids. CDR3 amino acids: CAWLVDRAGNTEAFF. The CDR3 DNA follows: TGTGCCTGGCTCGTCGACCGGGCCGGGAACACTGAAGCTTTCTTT.

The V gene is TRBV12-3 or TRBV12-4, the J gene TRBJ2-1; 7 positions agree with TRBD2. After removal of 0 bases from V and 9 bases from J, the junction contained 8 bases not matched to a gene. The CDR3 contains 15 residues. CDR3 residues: CASSLAVAGDGEQFF. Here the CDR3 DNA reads TGTGCCAGCAGTTTAGCGGTTGCGGGGGACGGTGAGCAGTTCTTC.

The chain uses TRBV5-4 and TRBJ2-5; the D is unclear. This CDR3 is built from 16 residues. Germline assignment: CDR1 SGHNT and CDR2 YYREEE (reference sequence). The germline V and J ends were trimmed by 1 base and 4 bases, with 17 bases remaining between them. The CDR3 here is CASSLLGPSGRETQYF. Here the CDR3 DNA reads TGTGCCAGCAGCTTGCTAGGGCCCTCTGGTAGAGAGACCCAGTACTTC. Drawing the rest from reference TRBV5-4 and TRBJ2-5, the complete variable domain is ETGVTQSPTHLIKTRGQQVTLRCSSQSGHNTVSWYQQALGQGPQFIFQYYREEENGRGNFPPRFSGLQFPNYSSELNVNALELDDSALYLCASSLLGPSGRETQYFGPGTRLLVL.

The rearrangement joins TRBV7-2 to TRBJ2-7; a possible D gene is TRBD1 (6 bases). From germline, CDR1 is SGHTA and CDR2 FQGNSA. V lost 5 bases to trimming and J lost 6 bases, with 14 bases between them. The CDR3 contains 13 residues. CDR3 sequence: CASSGRYRAEQYF. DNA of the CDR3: TGTGCCAGCAGCGGCCGGTACAGGGCCGAGCAGTACTTC.

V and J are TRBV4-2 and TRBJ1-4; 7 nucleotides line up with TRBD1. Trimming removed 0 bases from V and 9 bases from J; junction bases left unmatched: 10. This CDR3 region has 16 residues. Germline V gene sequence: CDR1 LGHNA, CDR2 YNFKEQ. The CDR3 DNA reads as TGTGCCAGCAGCCAAGATCTTTGGACAGGTCTACAAAAACTGTTTTTT. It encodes CASSQDLWTGLQKLFF.

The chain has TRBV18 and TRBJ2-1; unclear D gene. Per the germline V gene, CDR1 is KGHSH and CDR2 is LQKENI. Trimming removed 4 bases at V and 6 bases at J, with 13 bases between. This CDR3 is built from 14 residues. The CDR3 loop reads CASSLTDKGNEQFF. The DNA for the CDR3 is TGTGCCAGCTCACTAACGGATAAGGGCAATGAGCAGTTCTTC.

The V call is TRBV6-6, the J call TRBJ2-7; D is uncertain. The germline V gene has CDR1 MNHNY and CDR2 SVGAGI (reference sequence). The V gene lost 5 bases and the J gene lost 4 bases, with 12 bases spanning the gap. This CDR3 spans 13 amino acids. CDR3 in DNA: TGTGCCAGCAGTATGGATGTATTTTACGAGCAGTACTTC. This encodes CASSMDVFYEQYF.

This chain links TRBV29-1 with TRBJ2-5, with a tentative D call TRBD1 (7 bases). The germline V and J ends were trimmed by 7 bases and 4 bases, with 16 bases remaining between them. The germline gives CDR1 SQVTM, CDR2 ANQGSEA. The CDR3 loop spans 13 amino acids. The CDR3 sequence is CSAGEQGGETQYF. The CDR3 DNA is TGCAGCGCCGGAGAGCAGGGGGGAGAGACCCAGTACTTC.

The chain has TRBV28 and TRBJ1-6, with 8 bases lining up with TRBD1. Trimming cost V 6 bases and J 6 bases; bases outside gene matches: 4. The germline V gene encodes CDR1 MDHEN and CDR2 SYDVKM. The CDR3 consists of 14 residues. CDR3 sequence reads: CASRQGVGNSPLHF. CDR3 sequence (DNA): TGTGCCAGCAGACAGGGGGTGGGTAATTCACCCCTCCACTTT. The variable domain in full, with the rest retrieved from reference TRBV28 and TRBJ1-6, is DVKVTQSSRYLVKRTGEKVFLECVQDMDHENMFWYRQDPGLGLRLIYFSYDVKMKEKGDIPEGYSVSREKKERFSLILESASTNQTSMYLCASRQGVGNSPLHFGNGTRLTVT.

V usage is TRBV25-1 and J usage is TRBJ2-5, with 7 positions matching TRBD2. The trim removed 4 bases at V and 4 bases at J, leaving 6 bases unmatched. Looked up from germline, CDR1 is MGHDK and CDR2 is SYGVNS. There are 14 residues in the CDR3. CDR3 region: CASSVPGTTETQYF. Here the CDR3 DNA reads TGTGCCAGCAGTGTCCCAGGGACTACAGAGACCCAGTACTTC.

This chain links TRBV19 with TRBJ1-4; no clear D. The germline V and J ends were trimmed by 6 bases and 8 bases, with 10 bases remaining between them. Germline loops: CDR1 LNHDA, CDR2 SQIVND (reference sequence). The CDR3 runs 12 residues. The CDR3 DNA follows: TGTGCCAGTAGGCGACTTGGGGAAAAACTGTTTTTT. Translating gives CASRRLGEKLFF.